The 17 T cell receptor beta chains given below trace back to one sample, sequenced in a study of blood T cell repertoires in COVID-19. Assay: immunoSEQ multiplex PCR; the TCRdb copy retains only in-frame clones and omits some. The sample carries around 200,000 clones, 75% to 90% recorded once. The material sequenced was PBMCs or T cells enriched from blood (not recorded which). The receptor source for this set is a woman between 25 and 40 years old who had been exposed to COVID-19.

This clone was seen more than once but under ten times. The CDR3 loop is CASSLVAGGALTDTQYF. In nucleotides, the CDR3 is TGTGCCAGCAGCCTTGTGGCGGGGGGAGCTCTCACAGATACGCAGTATTTT. The chain couples TRBV11-2 to TRBJ2-3; 8 bases fit TRBD2. The CDR3 is 17 amino acids. Germline CDR1 is SGHAT and CDR2 is FQNNGV. V lost 5 bases to trimming and J lost 2 bases; unmatched junction nucleotides: 12.

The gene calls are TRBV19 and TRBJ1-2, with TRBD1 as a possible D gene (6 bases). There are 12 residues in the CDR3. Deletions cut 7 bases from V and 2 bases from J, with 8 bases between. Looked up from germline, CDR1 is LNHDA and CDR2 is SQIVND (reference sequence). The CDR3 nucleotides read TGTGCCAGTAAGGACAGCAACTATGGCTACACCTTC. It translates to CASKDSNYGYTF. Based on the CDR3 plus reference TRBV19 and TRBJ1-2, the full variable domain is DGGITQSPKYLFRKEGQNVTLSCEQNLNHDAMYWYRQDPGQGLRLIYYSQIVNDFQKGDIAEGYSVSREKKESFPLTVTSAQKNPTAFYLCASKDSNYGYTFGSGTRLTVV.

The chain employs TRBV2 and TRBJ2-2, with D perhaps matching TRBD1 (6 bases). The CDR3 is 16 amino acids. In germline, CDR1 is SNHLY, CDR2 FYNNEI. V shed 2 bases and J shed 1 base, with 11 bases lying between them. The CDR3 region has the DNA TGTGCCAGCAGTGAATTCTTGACAGGGAACACCGGGGAGCTGTTTTTT. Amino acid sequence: CASSEFLTGNTGELFF.

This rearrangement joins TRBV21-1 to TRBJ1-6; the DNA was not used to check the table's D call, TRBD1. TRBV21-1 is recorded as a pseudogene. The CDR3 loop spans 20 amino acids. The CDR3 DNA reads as TGTGCCAGCAGCGCAAATTCGGCCTACAGGGGGAAGTTTCATAATTCACCCCTCCACTTT. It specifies CASSANSAYRGKFHNSPLHF.

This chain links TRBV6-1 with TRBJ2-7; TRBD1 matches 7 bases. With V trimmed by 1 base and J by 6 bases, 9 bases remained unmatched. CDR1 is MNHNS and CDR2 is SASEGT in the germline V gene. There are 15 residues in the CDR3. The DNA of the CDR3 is TGTGCCAGCAGTGAAGGCCGGACAGGCTCGGGCGAGCAGTACTTC. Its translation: CASSEGRTGSGEQYF.

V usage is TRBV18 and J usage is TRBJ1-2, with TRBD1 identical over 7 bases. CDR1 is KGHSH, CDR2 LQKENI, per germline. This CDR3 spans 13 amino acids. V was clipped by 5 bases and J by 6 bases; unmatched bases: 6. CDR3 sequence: CASSYDRENGYTF. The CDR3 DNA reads TGTGCCAGCTCATACGACAGGGAGAATGGCTACACCTTC.

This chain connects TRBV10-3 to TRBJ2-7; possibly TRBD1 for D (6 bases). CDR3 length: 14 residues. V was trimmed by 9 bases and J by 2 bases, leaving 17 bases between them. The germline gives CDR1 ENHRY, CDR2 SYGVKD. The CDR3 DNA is TGTGCCATTAGAACAGGGATATTAACCTACGAGCAGTACTTC. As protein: CAIRTGILTYEQYF.

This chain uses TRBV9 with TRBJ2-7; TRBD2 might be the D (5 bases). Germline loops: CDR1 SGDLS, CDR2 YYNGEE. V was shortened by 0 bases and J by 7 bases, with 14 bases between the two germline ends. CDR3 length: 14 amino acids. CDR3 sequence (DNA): TGTGCCAGCAGCGTAGCTACGGGCTCGGGGGAGCAGTACTTC. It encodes CASSVATGSGEQYF.

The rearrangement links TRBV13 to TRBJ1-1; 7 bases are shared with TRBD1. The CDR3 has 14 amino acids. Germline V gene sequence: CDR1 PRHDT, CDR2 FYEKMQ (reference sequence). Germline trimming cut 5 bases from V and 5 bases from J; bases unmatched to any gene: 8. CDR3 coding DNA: TGTGCCAGCAGCGGTAGACAGGGTAGGACTGAAGCTTTCTTT. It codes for CASSGRQGRTEAFF.

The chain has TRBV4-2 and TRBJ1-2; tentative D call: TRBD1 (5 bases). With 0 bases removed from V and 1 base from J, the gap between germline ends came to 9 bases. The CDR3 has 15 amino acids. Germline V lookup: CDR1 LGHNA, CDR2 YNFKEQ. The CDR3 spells CASSQEGALNYGYTF. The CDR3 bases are TGTGCCAGCAGCCAAGAAGGGGCTCTTAACTATGGCTACACCTTC.

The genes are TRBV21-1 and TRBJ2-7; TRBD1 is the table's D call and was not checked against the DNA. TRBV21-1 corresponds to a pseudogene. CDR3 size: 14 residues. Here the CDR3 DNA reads TGTGCCAGCAGCGATGACAGGGGGCCCTACGAGCAGTACTTC. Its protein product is CASSDDRGPYEQYF.

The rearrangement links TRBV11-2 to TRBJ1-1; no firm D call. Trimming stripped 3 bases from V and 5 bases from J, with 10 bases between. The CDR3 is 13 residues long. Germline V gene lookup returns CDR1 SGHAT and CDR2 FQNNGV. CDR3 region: CASSLQRDTEAFF. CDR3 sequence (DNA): TGTGCCAGCAGCTTGCAGAGGGATACTGAAGCTTTCTTT.

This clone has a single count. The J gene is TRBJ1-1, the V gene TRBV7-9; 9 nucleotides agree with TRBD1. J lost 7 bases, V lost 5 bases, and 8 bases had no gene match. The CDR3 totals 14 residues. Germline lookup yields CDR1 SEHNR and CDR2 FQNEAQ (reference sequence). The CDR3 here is CASSRATGGNEAFF. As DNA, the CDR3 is TGTGCCAGCAGCCGAGCTACAGGGGGCAATGAAGCTTTCTTT.

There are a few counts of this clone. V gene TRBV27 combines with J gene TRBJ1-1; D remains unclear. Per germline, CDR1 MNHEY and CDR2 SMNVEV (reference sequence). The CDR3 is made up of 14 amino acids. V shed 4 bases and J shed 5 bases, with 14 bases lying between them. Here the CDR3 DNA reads TGTGCCAGCAGTTCTCAGTGGAGGAGAACTGAAGCTTTCTTT. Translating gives CASSSQWRRTEAFF.

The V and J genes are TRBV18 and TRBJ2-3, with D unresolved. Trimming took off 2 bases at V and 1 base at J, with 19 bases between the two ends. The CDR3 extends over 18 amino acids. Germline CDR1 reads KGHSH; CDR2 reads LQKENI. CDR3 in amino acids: CASSPRPDEGVGTDTQYF. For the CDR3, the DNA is TGTGCCAGCTCACCAAGACCCGACGAAGGAGTTGGCACAGATACGCAGTATTTT.

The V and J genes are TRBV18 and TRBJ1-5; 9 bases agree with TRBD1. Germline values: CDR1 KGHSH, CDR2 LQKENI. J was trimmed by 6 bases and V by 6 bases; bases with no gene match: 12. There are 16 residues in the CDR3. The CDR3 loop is CASSPTGDRAGQPQHF. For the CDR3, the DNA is TGTGCCAGCTCTCCCACAGGGGACAGGGCGGGTCAGCCCCAGCATTTT.

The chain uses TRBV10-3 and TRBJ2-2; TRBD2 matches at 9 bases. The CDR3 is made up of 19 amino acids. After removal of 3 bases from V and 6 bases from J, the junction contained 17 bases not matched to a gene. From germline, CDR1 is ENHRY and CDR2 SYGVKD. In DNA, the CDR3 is TGTGCCATCAGTGACCAACGGCTAGCGGGGCCAACATCAGCCGGGGAGCTGTTTTTT. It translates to CAISDQRLAGPTSAGELFF.